This entry concerns a single TCR beta chain. What this receptor recognizes is not known. No much larger clonotype is one base removed from it; base qualities were not supplied. This entry is derived from a study of control samples from healthy donors and cancer patients (dated by TCRdb to 2018 to 2021). CDR1 and CDR2, looked up from the germline V gene (reference sequence), are LGHDT and YNNKEL. The V end loses 1 base and the J end loses 5 bases, and a stretch of 7 bases separates them. The CDR3 contains 13 residues, cysteine and phenylalanine counted. Only CDR3 DNA is held: 39 bases, read in frame from base 1. Library preparation employed the immunoSEQ multiplex PCR assay. TCRdb stores this immuneACCESS table with in-frame sequences only. Part of the clones is absent; in the studies checked, under half of the shortfall reflects unresolved V genes, and no reason is known for the rest. Recorded for this sample are fewer than 300,000 clones; almost 85% of them occurred a single time. The ten largest make up 13% of the sample.

The specimen sequenced was PBMCs. The receptor's source is a woman aged 60-70 years with lung cancer. The chain joins TRBV3-1 (or the pseudogene TRBV3-2) to TRBJ2-3, with no reliable assignment of the D segment. At the DNA level, the sequence is TGTGCCAGCAGCCAAGTTATTAGAGATACGCAGTATTTT. Translated, it reads CASSQVIRDTQYF.